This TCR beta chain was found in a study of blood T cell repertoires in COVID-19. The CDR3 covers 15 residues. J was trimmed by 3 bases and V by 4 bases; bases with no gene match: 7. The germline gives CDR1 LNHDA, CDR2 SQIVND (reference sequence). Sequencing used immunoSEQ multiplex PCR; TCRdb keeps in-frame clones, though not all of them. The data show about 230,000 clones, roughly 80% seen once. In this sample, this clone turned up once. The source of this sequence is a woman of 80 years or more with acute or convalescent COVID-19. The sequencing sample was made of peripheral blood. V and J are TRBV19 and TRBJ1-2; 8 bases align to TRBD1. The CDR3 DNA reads TGTGCCAGTAGTAAAACAGGGGGGAAAGACTATGGCTACACCTTC. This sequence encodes CASSKTGGKDYGYTF.